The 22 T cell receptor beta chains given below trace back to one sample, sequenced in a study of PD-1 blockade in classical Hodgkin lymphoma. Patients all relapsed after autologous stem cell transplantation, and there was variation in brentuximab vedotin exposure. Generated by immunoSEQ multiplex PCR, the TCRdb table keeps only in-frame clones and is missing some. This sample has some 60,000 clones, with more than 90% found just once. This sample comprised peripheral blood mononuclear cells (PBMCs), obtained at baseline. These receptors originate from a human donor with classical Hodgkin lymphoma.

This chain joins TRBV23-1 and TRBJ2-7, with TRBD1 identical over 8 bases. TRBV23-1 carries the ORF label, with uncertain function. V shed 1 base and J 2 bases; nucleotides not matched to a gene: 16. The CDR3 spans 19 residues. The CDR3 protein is CASSQYRGAGVIIAYEQYF. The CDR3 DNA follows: TGCGCCAGCAGTCAATACAGGGGGGCAGGGGTTATAATCGCCTACGAGCAGTACTTC.

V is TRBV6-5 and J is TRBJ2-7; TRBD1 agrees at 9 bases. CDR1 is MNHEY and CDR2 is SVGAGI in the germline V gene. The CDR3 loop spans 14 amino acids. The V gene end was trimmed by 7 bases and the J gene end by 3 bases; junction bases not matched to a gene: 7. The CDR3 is CASIEGQGSYEQYF. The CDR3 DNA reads TGTGCCAGCATTGAGGGACAGGGAAGCTACGAGCAGTACTTC.

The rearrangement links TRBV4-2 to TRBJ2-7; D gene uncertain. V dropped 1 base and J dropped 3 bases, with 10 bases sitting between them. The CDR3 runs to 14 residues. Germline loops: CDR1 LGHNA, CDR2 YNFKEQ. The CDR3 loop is CASSQASTDYEQYF. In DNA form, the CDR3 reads TGTGCCAGCAGCCAAGCGAGTACAGACTACGAGCAGTACTTC.

In DNA, the CDR3 is TGTGCCAGCAGCTTAGCGAAGTACGAGCAGTACTTC. Translating it yields CASSLAKYEQYF. The gene calls are TRBV7-9 and TRBJ2-7; D is undetermined. This CDR3 region has 12 residues. Between the trimmed V and J ends, which lost 0 bases and 4 bases, there was a span of 4 bases. The germline gives CDR1 SEHNR, CDR2 FQNEAQ (reference sequence).

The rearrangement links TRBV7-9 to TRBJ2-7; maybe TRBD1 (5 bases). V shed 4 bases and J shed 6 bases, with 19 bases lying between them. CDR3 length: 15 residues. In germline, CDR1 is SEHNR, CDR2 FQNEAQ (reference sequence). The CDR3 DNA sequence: TGTGCCAGCAGCTCCCGGTGGGCTAGGGGCCCCGAGCAGTACTTC. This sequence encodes CASSSRWARGPEQYF.

This chain's CDR3 is CASSLLGAETQYF. For the CDR3, the DNA is TGTGCCAGCAGTTTGTTAGGGGCTGAGACCCAGTACTTC. V is TRBV28 and J is TRBJ2-5, with D possibly TRBD1 on 5 matching bases. The V end lost 3 bases, the J end lost 5 bases, and 10 bases lay between the germline ends. CDR3 size: 13 residues. Germline-derived CDR1 and CDR2 are MDHEN and SYDVKM.

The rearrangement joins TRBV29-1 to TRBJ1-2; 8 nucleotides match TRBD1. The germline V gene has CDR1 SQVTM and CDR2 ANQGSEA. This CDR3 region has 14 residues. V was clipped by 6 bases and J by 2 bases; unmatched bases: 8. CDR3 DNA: TGCAGCGTCGACCGGGACAGGTCAAACTATGGCTACACCTTC. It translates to CSVDRDRSNYGYTF.

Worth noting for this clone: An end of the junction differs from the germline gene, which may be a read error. DNA for the CDR3: TGTGCTAGCAGCGTGACTAGCGGGGGGGACACCGGGGAGCTGTTTTTT. Its protein product is CASSVTSGGDTGELFF. The chain links TRBV7-7 to TRBJ2-2, with 14 bases matching TRBD2. Germline-derived CDR1 and CDR2 are SSHAT and FNYEAQ (reference sequence). This CDR3 region has 16 residues.

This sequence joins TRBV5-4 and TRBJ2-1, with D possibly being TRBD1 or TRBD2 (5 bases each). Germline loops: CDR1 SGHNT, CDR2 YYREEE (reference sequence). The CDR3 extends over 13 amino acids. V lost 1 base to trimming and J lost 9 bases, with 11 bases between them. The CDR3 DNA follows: TGTGCCAGCAGCTTGCATTATGGGGGTGAGCAGTTCTTC. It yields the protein CASSLHYGGEQFF.

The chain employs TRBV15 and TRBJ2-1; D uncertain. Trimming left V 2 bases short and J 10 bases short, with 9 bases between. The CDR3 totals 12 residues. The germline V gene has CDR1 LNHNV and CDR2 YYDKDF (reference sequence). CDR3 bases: TGTGCCACCAGCAGACTTGGACCCGAGCAGTTCTTC. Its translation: CATSRLGPEQFF.

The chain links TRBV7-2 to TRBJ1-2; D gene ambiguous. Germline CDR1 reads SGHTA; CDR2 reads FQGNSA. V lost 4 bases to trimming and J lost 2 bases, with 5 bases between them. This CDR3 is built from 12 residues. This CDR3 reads CASSSYNYGYTF. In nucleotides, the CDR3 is TGTGCCAGCAGCTCCTACAACTATGGCTACACCTTC.

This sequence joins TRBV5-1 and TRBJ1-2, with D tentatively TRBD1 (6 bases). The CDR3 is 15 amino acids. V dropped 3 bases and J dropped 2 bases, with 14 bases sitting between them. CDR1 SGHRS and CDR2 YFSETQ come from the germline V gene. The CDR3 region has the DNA TGCGCCAGCAGCTCAAGCAAACAGGGAAACTATGGCTACACCTTC. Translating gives CASSSSKQGNYGYTF.

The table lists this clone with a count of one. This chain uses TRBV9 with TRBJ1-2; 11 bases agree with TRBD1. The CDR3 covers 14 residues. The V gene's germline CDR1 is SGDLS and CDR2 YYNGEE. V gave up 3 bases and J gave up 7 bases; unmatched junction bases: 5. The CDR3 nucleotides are TGTGCCAGCAGCGGAGGACAGGGGGCGCCTGGCTACACCTTC. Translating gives CASSGGQGAPGYTF.

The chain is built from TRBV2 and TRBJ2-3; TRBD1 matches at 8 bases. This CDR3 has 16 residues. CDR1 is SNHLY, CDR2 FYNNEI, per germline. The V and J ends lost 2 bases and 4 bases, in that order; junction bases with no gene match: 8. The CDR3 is CASSEKLTTGADTQYF. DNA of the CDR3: TGTGCCAGCAGTGAAAAGCTAACGACAGGGGCAGATACGCAGTATTTT.

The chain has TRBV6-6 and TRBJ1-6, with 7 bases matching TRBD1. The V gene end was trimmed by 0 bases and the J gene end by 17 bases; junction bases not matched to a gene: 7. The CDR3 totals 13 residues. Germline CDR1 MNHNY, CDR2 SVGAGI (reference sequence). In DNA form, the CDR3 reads TGTGCCAGCAGTTACTCGCAGGGGGGGATTATCCACTTT. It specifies CASSYSQGGIIHF.

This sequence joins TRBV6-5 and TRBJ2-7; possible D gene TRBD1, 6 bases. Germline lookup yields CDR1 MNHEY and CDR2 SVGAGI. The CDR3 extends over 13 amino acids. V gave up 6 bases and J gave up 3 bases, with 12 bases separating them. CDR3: CASSHRESYEQYF. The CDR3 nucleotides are TGTGCCAGCAGCCACAGGGAGAGCTACGAGCAGTACTTC.

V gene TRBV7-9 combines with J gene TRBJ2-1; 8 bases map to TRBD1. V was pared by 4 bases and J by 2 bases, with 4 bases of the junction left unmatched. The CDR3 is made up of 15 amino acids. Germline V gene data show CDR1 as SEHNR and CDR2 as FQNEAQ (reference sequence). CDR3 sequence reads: CASSSPGQAYNEQFF. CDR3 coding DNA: TGTGCCAGCAGCTCACCGGGACAGGCCTACAATGAGCAGTTCTTC.

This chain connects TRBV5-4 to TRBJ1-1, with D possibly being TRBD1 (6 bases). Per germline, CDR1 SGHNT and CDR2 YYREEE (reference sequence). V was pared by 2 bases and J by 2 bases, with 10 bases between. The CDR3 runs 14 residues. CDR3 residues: CASSLQGRNTEAFF. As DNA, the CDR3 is TGTGCCAGCAGCTTACAGGGTAGAAACACTGAAGCTTTCTTT.

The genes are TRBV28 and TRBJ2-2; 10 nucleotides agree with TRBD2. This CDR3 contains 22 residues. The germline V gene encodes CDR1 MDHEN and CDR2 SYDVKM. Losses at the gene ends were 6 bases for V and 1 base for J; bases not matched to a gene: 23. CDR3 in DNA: TGTGCCAGCAGGACAGCCCCGGGACTAGCGATTCCGGCGGCCGGGAACACCGGGGAGCTGTTTTTT. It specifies CASRTAPGLAIPAAGNTGELFF.

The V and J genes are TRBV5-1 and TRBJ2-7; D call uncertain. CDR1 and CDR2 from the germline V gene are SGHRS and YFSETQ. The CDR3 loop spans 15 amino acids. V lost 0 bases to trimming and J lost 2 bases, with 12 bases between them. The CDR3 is CASSLERQRPYEQYF. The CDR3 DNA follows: TGCGCCAGCAGCTTGGAACGGCAGAGGCCCTACGAGCAGTACTTC.

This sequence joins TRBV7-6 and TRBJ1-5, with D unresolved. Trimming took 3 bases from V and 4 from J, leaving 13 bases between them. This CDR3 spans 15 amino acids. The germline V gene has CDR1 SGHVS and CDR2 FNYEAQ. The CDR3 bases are TGTGCCAGCAGCTTCGGGGTTGAGTGGAATCAGCCCCAGCATTTT. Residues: CASSFGVEWNQPQHF.

CDR3: CASSLGGGGYTF. The DNA for the CDR3 is TGCGCCAGCAGCTTGGGTGGAGGAGGCTACACCTTC. The chain carries TRBV5-1 and TRBJ1-2; unclear D gene. V was shortened by 0 bases and J by 8 bases, with 8 bases between the two germline ends. In germline, CDR1 is SGHRS, CDR2 YFSETQ. The CDR3 runs 12 residues.